A single sample is the source of the 30 T cell receptor beta chains below, sequenced in a study of T cell responses to AZD1222 COVID-19 vaccine. The table came from immunoSEQ multiplex PCR; TCRdb's copy has only in-frame clones and leaves some out. The sample gives 120,000 to 150,000 clones, approximately 91% of which show up once; 5.4% is in the top ten. This sample comprised peripheral blood, obtained 28 days after the second dose of the MenACWY control vaccine. These receptors were obtained from an adult who received the MenACWY meningococcal vaccine as a control.

Only a few counts were recorded for this clone. This chain links TRBV30 with TRBJ1-5, with D unresolved. Per germline, CDR1 GTSNPN and CDR2 SVGIG (reference sequence). The CDR3 is 13 residues long. The V gene lost 0 bases and the J gene lost 3 bases, with 6 bases spanning the gap. The CDR3 here is CAWSVRVNQPQHF. DNA of the CDR3: TGTGCCTGGAGTGTACGGGTCAATCAGCCCCAGCATTTT.

CDR3: CASSLALGGYLEQYF. Here the CDR3 DNA reads TGTGCCAGCAGCTTAGCGTTAGGGGGCTACCTCGAGCAGTACTTC. The V gene is TRBV11-3, the J gene TRBJ2-7; TRBD1 agrees at 7 bases. The CDR3 has 15 residues. From germline, CDR1 is SGHNT and CDR2 YENEEA. Unmatched junction bases numbered 9, after V lost 1 base and J lost 6 bases. The variable domain in full, with the rest retrieved from reference TRBV11-3 and TRBJ2-7, is EAGVVQSPRYKIIEKKQPVAFWCNPISGHNTLYWYLQNLGQGPELLIRYENEEAVDDSQLPKDRFSAERLKGVDSTLKIQPAELGDSAVYLCASSLALGGYLEQYFGPGTRLTVT.

The rearrangement links TRBV7-2 to TRBJ1-6, with a possible D match to TRBD1 (6 bases). This CDR3 is built from 15 residues. The germline V gene has CDR1 SGHTA and CDR2 FQGNSA. V was clipped by 1 base and J by 8 bases, with 12 bases between them. CDR3: CASSLVRGGDSPLHF. The CDR3 region has the DNA TGTGCCAGCAGCTTAGTTAGGGGGGGGGATTCACCCCTCCACTTT. Together with reference TRBV7-2 and TRBJ1-6, the CDR3 gives the full variable domain: GAGVSQSPSNKVTEKGKDVELRCDPISGHTALYWYRQSLGQGLEFLIYFQGNSAPDKSGLPSDRFSAERTGGSVSTLTIQRTQQEDSAVYLCASSLVRGGDSPLHFGNGTRLTVT.

The chain carries TRBV15 and TRBJ1-2, with D unresolved. V shed 0 bases and J shed 8 bases, with 13 bases lying between them. The V gene's germline CDR1 is LNHNV and CDR2 YYDKDF (reference sequence). The CDR3 length is 14 residues. The CDR3 here is CATSRDRRDGGYTF. The DNA of the CDR3 is TGTGCCACCAGCAGAGATAGGAGGGATGGGGGCTACACCTTC.

This chain joins TRBV5-1 and TRBJ1-1; no reliable D call. Germline V gene data show CDR1 as SGHRS and CDR2 as YFSETQ. This CDR3 comprises 13 residues. Between the trimmed V and J ends, which lost 2 bases and 5 bases, there was a span of 10 bases. This CDR3 reads CASSFDGWTEAFF. CDR3 coding DNA: TGCGCCAGCAGCTTCGACGGGTGGACTGAAGCTTTCTTT.

The V call is TRBV3-1 (or the pseudogene TRBV3-2), the J call TRBJ1-5; tentative D call: TRBD1 (5 bases). The CDR3 covers 17 residues. Germline V gene lookup returns CDR1 LGHDT and CDR2 YNNKEL (reference sequence). V lost 0 bases and J lost 6, with 18 bases in between. In nucleotides, the CDR3 is TGTGCCAGCAGCCAAGATTTGGAGACGGGGGTATGTCAGCCCCAGCATTTT. This translates into CASSQDLETGVCQPQHF.

This clone was counted only a few times. The rearrangement uses TRBV7-2 and TRBJ2-3; TRBD2 matches at 10 bases. Germline CDR1 reads SGHTA; CDR2 reads FQGNSA. CDR3 length equals 16 residues. The J segment lost 6 bases and the V segment lost 2 bases, leaving 8 bases of the junction unmatched. For the CDR3, the DNA is TGTGCCAGCAGCTTATTCGGGACTAGCGCCGGGGATACGCAGTATTTT. This encodes CASSLFGTSAGDTQYF.

The chain couples TRBV4-3 to TRBJ1-2; D call uncertain. CDR1 is LGHNA and CDR2 is YSLEER in the germline V gene. V was cut by 0 bases and J by 7 bases, with 27 bases left in between. The CDR3 consists of 19 residues. The CDR3 reads CASSQDPGEVFKVSGGYTF. Written as DNA, the CDR3 is TGCGCCAGCAGCCAAGACCCCGGGGAAGTGTTCAAAGTCTCAGGTGGCTACACCTTC.

The V and J genes are TRBV6-5 and TRBJ1-2, with D unclear. The CDR3 is 15 amino acids. The ends were cut back, 6 bases at V and 3 bases at J, with 17 bases in the middle. The germline CDR1 and CDR2 sequences are MNHEY and SVGAGI. CDR3 in amino acids: CASRLMTGLHYGYTF. As DNA, the CDR3 is TGTGCCAGCAGACTCATGACCGGATTACACTATGGCTACACCTTC.

The V gene is TRBV19, the J gene TRBJ1-1, with D tentatively TRBD1 (5 bases). Germline lookup yields CDR1 LNHDA and CDR2 SQIVND (reference sequence). This CDR3 has 15 amino acids. Between the trimmed V and J ends, which lost 6 bases and 2 bases, there was a span of 16 bases. CDR3 in amino acids: CASRGWGTVNTEAFF. The CDR3 region has the DNA TGTGCCAGTAGAGGATGGGGGACGGTAAACACTGAAGCTTTCTTT.

The chain uses TRBV19 and TRBJ2-7; TRBD1 aligns across 9 bases. Germline values: CDR1 LNHDA, CDR2 SQIVND (reference sequence). V dropped 7 bases and J dropped 2; count of bases not matched to a gene: 6. The length of the CDR3 is 14 residues. CDR3 bases: TGTGCCAGTAAGTTCAGGGACAGGGCCTACGAGCAGTACTTC. This translates into CASKFRDRAYEQYF.

The chain recombines TRBV28 with TRBJ1-1; D is unclear. In germline, CDR1 is MDHEN, CDR2 SYDVKM. V was trimmed by 5 bases and J by 6 bases, leaving 13 bases between them. The CDR3 contains 13 residues. CDR3 protein: CASSLRRAPEAFF. Here the CDR3 DNA reads TGTGCCAGCAGTCTCAGAAGGGCCCCTGAAGCTTTCTTT.

CDR3 amino acids: CASSLDSGHSTDTQYF. The DNA of the CDR3 is TGCGCCAGCAGCTTGGATTCGGGACATTCCACAGATACGCAGTATTTT. This sequence joins TRBV5-1 and TRBJ2-3; perhaps TRBD1 as D (6 bases). The CDR3 spans 16 residues. The germline CDR1 and CDR2 sequences are SGHRS and YFSETQ. The V end lost 0 bases, the J end lost 2 bases, and 13 bases lay between the germline ends.

The chain employs TRBV21-1 and TRBJ1-4; the D segment call TRBD1 is taken from the table without a DNA check. TRBV21-1 is given as a pseudogene. The CDR3 length is 17 residues. The DNA of the CDR3 is TGTGCCAGCAGCACTCGACAGGGGGAAGCGGCTAATGAAAAACTGTTTTTT. It specifies CASSTRQGEAANEKLFF.

The rearrangement joins TRBV11-3 to TRBJ2-7, with 7 positions matching TRBD2. Looked up from germline, CDR1 is SGHNT and CDR2 is YENEEA. The CDR3 is 14 residues long. The ends lost 2 bases at V and 7 bases at J; junction bases unmatched: 8. In DNA, the CDR3 is TGTGCCAGCAGCTTACTTTCCCTCGGGAGGGAGCAGTACTTC. Its translation is CASSLLSLGREQYF.

The gene calls are TRBV9 and TRBJ2-1, with 10 bases matching TRBD2. Germline CDR1 and CDR2: SGDLS and YYNGEE. The junction had 13 bases not matched to a gene; V was cut back by 0 bases and J by 7 bases. CDR3 length equals 18 residues. The CDR3 region has the DNA TGTGCCAGCAGCGTAGAGCCTAGCAAAGCGGGGGGGCGGAATGAGCAGTTCTTC. This sequence encodes CASSVEPSKAGGRNEQFF.

The rearrangement uses TRBV30 and TRBJ1-6; 7 nucleotides match TRBD1. This CDR3 is built from 17 residues. Germline values: CDR1 GTSNPN, CDR2 SVGIG (reference sequence). Trimming took 2 bases from V and 9 from J; bases not matched to a gene: 16. The CDR3 nucleotides are TGTGCCTGGAGTCTATCTTCCTCGACAGGGTTCGGTTCACCCCTCCACTTT. Its protein is CAWSLSSSTGFGSPLHF.

This chain links TRBV2 with TRBJ1-5; 7 bases agree with TRBD1. CDR3 length: 13 amino acids. The germline V gene encodes CDR1 SNHLY and CDR2 FYNNEI. The V segment lost 6 bases and the J segment 6 bases; nucleotides outside the gene matches: 5. This CDR3 is CASRETGPQPQHF. CDR3 in DNA: TGTGCCAGCAGGGAGACAGGGCCTCAGCCCCAGCATTTT.

This clone is a singleton in its sample. J is TRBJ2-5 and V is TRBV7-2; D is possibly TRBD1 (5 bases). Deletions cut 1 base from V and 5 bases from J, with 8 bases between. CDR1 is SGHTA and CDR2 is FQGNSA in the germline V gene. This CDR3 has 13 residues. CDR3 sequence: CASSLESGETQYF. The CDR3 bases are TGTGCCAGCAGCTTAGAATCAGGGGAGACCCAGTACTTC.

This clone was found once. The CDR3 DNA follows: TGTGCCAGCAGCTTAGCCGAGAGCGACTACACCTTC. Translating it yields CASSLAESDYTF. The V call is TRBV7-6, the J call TRBJ1-2, with D uncertain. Germline V gene lookup returns CDR1 SGHVS and CDR2 FNYEAQ. The V end lost 0 bases, the J end lost 10 bases, and 9 bases lay between the germline ends. CDR3 size: 12 residues.

DNA of the CDR3: TGTGCCAGCAGTTACCGGCCGTTGAACACTGAAGCTTTCTTT. It yields the protein CASSYRPLNTEAFF. The rearrangement links TRBV6-2 or TRBV6-3 to TRBJ1-1; D not certain. The CDR3 runs 14 residues. Trimming took off 2 bases at V and 0 bases at J, with 7 bases between the two ends. The germline V gene encodes CDR1 MNHEY and CDR2 SVGEGT.

The chain employs TRBV20-1 and TRBJ1-1; unclear D gene. V was shortened by 3 bases and J by 8 bases, with 16 bases between the two germline ends. CDR1 is DFQATT and CDR2 is SNEGSKA in the germline V gene (reference sequence). The CDR3 length is 13 residues. CDR3: CSASDQGGREAFF. In DNA form, the CDR3 reads TGCAGTGCTAGTGACCAAGGAGGCCGGGAAGCTTTCTTT.

The chain is built from TRBV29-1 and TRBJ1-1, with a tentative D call TRBD1 (5 bases). CDR1 and CDR2 (germline): SQVTM, ANQGSEA. V was trimmed by 3 bases and J by 3 bases, leaving 11 bases between them. The CDR3 has 13 residues. CDR3 in DNA: TGCAGCGTTGATAAGGGGTCGGACACTGAAGCTTTCTTT. Amino acids: CSVDKGSDTEAFF.

This rearrangement joins TRBV28 to TRBJ2-3, with D tentatively TRBD1 or TRBD2 (5 bases each). V lost 1 base and J 2 bases, leaving 10 bases between the germline ends. From germline, CDR1 is MDHEN and CDR2 SYDVKM. CDR3 length equals 15 residues. CDR3 protein: CASSLLGTNTDTQYF. CDR3 DNA sequence: TGTGCCAGCAGTTTATTAGGGACCAACACAGATACGCAGTATTTT.

In this sample, this clone turned up once. This chain links TRBV9 with TRBJ2-3; 13 bases agree with TRBD2. This CDR3 contains 16 residues. Looked up from germline, CDR1 is SGDLS and CDR2 is YYNGEE. V shed 3 bases, J shed 4 bases, and the junction held 5 bases outside the gene matches. Here the CDR3 DNA reads TGTGCCAGCAGCGCCATACTAGCGGGGGGGGCAGATACGCAGTATTTT. Its protein is CASSAILAGGADTQYF.

The chain joins TRBV6-2 or TRBV6-3 to TRBJ2-2; 10 nucleotides agree with TRBD2. The germline CDR1 and CDR2 sequences are MNHEY and SVGEGT. The trim removed 5 bases at V and 5 bases at J, leaving 14 bases unmatched. The CDR3 is 18 amino acids. The CDR3 DNA follows: TGTGCCAGCAGTCCGCGACCCGGGACTAGCGATAAAACCGGGGAGCTGTTTTTT. This encodes CASSPRPGTSDKTGELFF.

This clone was found once. This chain uses TRBV2 with TRBJ2-3; 10 nucleotides match TRBD2. This CDR3 contains 15 residues. The junction had 8 bases not matched to a gene; V was cut back by 11 bases and J by 0 bases. The germline V gene encodes CDR1 SNHLY and CDR2 FYNNEI. CDR3 region: CACGASGGSTDTQYF. The CDR3 DNA follows: TGTGCCTGTGGGGCTAGCGGGGGAAGCACAGATACGCAGTATTTT.

J is TRBJ2-1 and V is TRBV3-1 (or the pseudogene TRBV3-2); perhaps TRBD2 as D (5 bases). The CDR3 contains 14 residues. Germline V gives CDR1 LGHDT, CDR2 YNNKEL (reference sequence). The V and J ends lost 1 base and 4 bases respectively, with 8 bases between them. Here the CDR3 reads CASSQARGYNEQFF. CDR3 DNA sequence: TGTGCCAGCAGCCAAGCCCGGGGATACAATGAGCAGTTCTTC.

The chain carries TRBV6-2 or TRBV6-3 and TRBJ2-3; D perhaps matches TRBD2 (5 bases). Germline V gives CDR1 MNHEY, CDR2 SVGEGT. There are 15 residues in the CDR3. V was trimmed by 1 base and J by 4 bases, leaving 12 bases between them. CDR3 region: CASSYFGDASDTQYF. CDR3 in DNA: TGTGCCAGCAGTTACTTCGGGGATGCGTCAGATACGCAGTATTTT.

V gene TRBV7-2 combines with J gene TRBJ2-3; 7 bases line up with TRBD1. Looked up from germline, CDR1 is SGHTA and CDR2 is FQGNSA. The CDR3 extends over 14 amino acids. The V and J ends lost 1 base and 5 bases, in that order; junction bases with no gene match: 3. The CDR3 DNA sequence: TGTGCCAGCAGCTTAGACAGGGGTAGAGATACGCAGTATTTT. Translating gives CASSLDRGRDTQYF.